These T cell receptor beta chains were read from a single sample in a study of T-cell memory formation after mild COVID-19. TCRdb re-called the 5' RACE reads through MiXCR, storing one row per CDR3 protein. The table has some 97,000 distinct CDR3 sequences, over 8.5% seen once. The sequenced sample was PBMCs or a T cell subset sorted from them (not recorded which). These receptor sequences come from a man between 18 and 29 years old who had mild COVID-19 (a few samples of this study predate the infection). Cell type and time point are not known. Both conserved end residues are part of each CDR3. D genes are given only for firm matches. Size tells how often a clone was seen (once, few, many) or the class of an expanded clone, and some rows leave it out.

clone_size	v_call	j_call	d_call	cdr3_aa	cdr3_nt
few	TRBV4-1	TRBJ1-2	TRBD1	CASSQIGQGAPQDGYTF	TGCGCCAGCAGCCAAATCGGACAGGGGGCTCCCCAGGATGGCTACACCTTC
-	TRBV7-6	TRBJ2-1	-	CATQRKSPYNEQFF	TGTGCCACCCAGCGGAAGAGCCCTTACAATGAGCAGTTCTTC
few	TRBV2	TRBJ2-1	-	CASSEDDFYEQFF	TGTGCCAGCAGTGAGGACGACTTCTATGAGCAGTTCTTC
-	TRBV6-1	TRBJ2-1	TRBD2	CASSHKTSGDYNEQFF	TGTGCCAGCAGTCATAAAACTAGCGGGGACTACAATGAGCAGTTCTTC
few	TRBV29-1	TRBJ1-3	-	CSGLGSSSGNTIYF	TGCAGCGGGCTGGGGAGTAGCTCTGGAAACACCATATATTTT
-	TRBV20-1	TRBJ2-3	-	CSAREGTSFSLDTQYF	TGCAGTGCGCGGGAAGGGACCAGCTTTTCCCTAGATACGCAGTATTTT
few	TRBV6-6	TRBJ2-7	TRBD2	CASSSPRGSGGALNEQYF	TGTGCCAGCAGTTCCCCCCGGGGAAGCGGGGGGGCCCTGAACGAGCAGTACTTC
few	TRBV20-1	TRBJ2-1	TRBD2	CSARDRGGAYNEQFF	TGCAGTGCTAGAGATCGCGGGGGGGCCTACAATGAGCAGTTCTTC
few	TRBV27	TRBJ2-1	-	CASSLRDWYNEQFF	TGTGCCAGCAGTCTCCGGGACTGGTACAATGAGCAGTTCTTC
-	TRBV4-3	TRBJ2-5	TRBD1	CASSQGDRGYMETQYF	TGCGCCAGCAGCCAAGGGGACAGGGGTTATATGGAGACCCAGTACTTC
-	TRBV11-2	TRBJ2-5	-	CASSFRRVFTGETQYF	TGTGCCAGCAGCTTTCGGCGAGTCTTCACGGGAGAGACCCAGTACTTC
few	TRBV7-2	TRBJ2-1	-	CASSTGGGRNEQFF	TGTGCCAGCAGTACAGGGGGGGGCCGGAATGAGCAGTTCTTC
-	TRBV6-5	TRBJ2-1	-	CASRAPRRNEQFF	TGTGCCAGCAGAGCTCCCCGAAGGAATGAGCAGTTCTTC
-	TRBV5-1	TRBJ2-7	-	CASSYGQSYEQYF	TGCGCCAGCAGCTACGGACAGAGCTACGAGCAGTACTTC
many	TRBV5-1	TRBJ2-6	-	CASSPLGSGANVLTF	TGCGCCAGCAGCCCTTTGGGCTCTGGGGCCAACGTCCTGACTTTC
-	TRBV21-1	TRBJ2-4	-	CAPERTVPKNIQYF	TGCGCCCCAGAAAGGACAGTACCGAAAAACATTCAGTACTTC
many	TRBV7-6	TRBJ2-7	-	CASSLVGTDDLRGQYF	TGTGCCAGCAGCTTAGTGGGGACGGACGATCTACGAGGGCAGTACTTC
few	TRBV7-7	TRBJ2-7	TRBD2	CASSLARGAYEQYF	TGTGCCAGCAGCTTAGCCCGGGGGGCCTACGAGCAGTACTTC
-	TRBV20-1	TRBJ1-5	-	CSARGPPGSQHF	TGCAGTGCTAGAGGGCCCCCCGGATCCCAGCATTTT
-	TRBV19	TRBJ2-7	-	CASSMYPGGLEQYF	TGTGCCAGTAGTATGTATCCAGGAGGGCTCGAGCAGTACTTC
-	TRBV11-2	TRBJ1-5	-	CASSWDGGHQPQHF	TGTGCCAGCAGCTGGGACGGAGGCCATCAGCCCCAGCATTTT
few	TRBV11-2	TRBJ2-1	-	CASSLGGTWRVF	TGTGCCAGCAGCTTAGGAGGGACATGGAGGGTCTTC
few	TRBV10-3	TRBJ1-2	TRBD1	CAISGPGQGYQSYTF	TGTGCCATCAGTGGACCTGGACAGGGGTATCAAAGCTACACCTTC
few	TRBV9	TRBJ1-1	TRBD1	CASSALGTGVLTEAFF	TGTGCCAGCAGCGCCCTGGGGACAGGGGTTCTCACTGAAGCTTTCTTT
-	TRBV6-2/TRBV6-3	TRBJ2-1	TRBD1	CASSYPGTGNEQFF	TGTGCCAGCAGTTACCCCGGGACAGGGAATGAGCAGTTCTTC
few	TRBV30	TRBJ1-6	TRBD1	CAWRRTHPGGTLPLHF	TGTGCCTGGAGACGCACCCACCCAGGGGGCACGCTACCCCTCCACTTT
few	TRBV4-1	TRBJ1-4	-	CASSQVSSNEKLFF	TGCGCCAGCAGCCAAGTATCCTCTAATGAAAAACTGTTTTTT
-	TRBV4-3	TRBJ2-5	TRBD2	CASSQDVAGYQQETQYF	TGCGCCAGCAGCCAAGATGTAGCGGGGTACCAACAAGAGACCCAGTACTTC
-	TRBV4-1	TRBJ1-1	-	CASSQEPGAREPNTEAFF	TGCGCCAGCAGCCAAGAGCCAGGGGCGAGAGAGCCGAACACTGAAGCTTTCTTT
-	TRBV12-3/TRBV12-4	TRBJ2-3	TRBD1	CASSPTGWADTQYF	TGTGCCAGCAGCCCGACAGGGTGGGCAGATACGCAGTATTTT
-	TRBV12-5	TRBJ2-1	TRBD2	CASGLGLANEQFF	TGTGCTAGTGGTTTGGGACTAGCTAATGAGCAGTTCTTC
-	TRBV6-2/TRBV6-3	TRBJ2-5	-	CASSYGGGPSGTQYF	TGTGCCAGCAGTTACGGGGGGGGCCCCAGTGGGACCCAGTACTTC
-	TRBV12-3/TRBV12-4	TRBJ2-1	-	CASSLAQTSNEQFF	TGTGCCAGCAGTTTAGCGCAAACTAGCAATGAGCAGTTCTTC
-	TRBV4-1	TRBJ1-1	-	CASSQESPGQEAFF	TGCGCCAGCAGCCAAGAATCTCCTGGGCAGGAAGCTTTCTTT
medium-sized	TRBV29-1	TRBJ2-7	-	CSVRAGDSYEQYF	TGCAGCGTTCGAGCAGGGGATAGCTACGAGCAGTACTTC
few	TRBV6-2/TRBV6-3	TRBJ1-5	-	CASSIRDAGNQPQHF	TGTGCCAGCAGTATCCGGGACGCTGGCAATCAGCCCCAGCATTTT
-	TRBV12-3/TRBV12-4	TRBJ2-5	-	CASTLDSTLQETQYF	TGTGCCAGCACCTTGGACAGTACCCTACAAGAGACCCAGTACTTC
-	TRBV29-1	TRBJ2-5	-	CSVEPLGRGTQYF	TGCAGCGTTGAACCCCTGGGGCGTGGGACCCAGTACTTC
-	TRBV6-5	TRBJ2-7	TRBD1	CASSYSGQGAYEQYF	TGTGCCAGCAGTTACTCCGGACAGGGGGCCTACGAGCAGTACTTC
-	TRBV7-8	TRBJ1-1	-	CASSSPPNTEAFF	TGTGCCAGCAGCTCCCCCCCTAACACTGAAGCTTTCTTT
few	TRBV20-1	TRBJ2-7	TRBD2	CSARDRRSGAPYEQYF	TGCAGTGCTAGAGATAGGCGTAGCGGGGCCCCCTACGAGCAGTACTTC
many	TRBV14	TRBJ2-5	-	CASSQEGALAKTQYF	TGTGCCAGCAGCCAGGAGGGGGCATTGGCGAAGACCCAGTACTTC
few	TRBV19	TRBJ2-2	-	CASSILVGVTGELFF	TGTGCCAGTAGTATCCTAGTCGGGGTTACCGGGGAGCTGTTTTTT
-	TRBV20-1	TRBJ2-5	TRBD1	CSADRGRVSETQYF	TGCAGTGCCGACAGGGGGCGCGTGTCAGAGACCCAGTACTTC
-	TRBV3-1	TRBJ1-2	TRBD1	CASSQDGRTGGIYGYTF	TGTGCCAGCAGCCAAGACGGCAGGACAGGGGGAATCTATGGCTACACCTTC
-	TRBV4-1	TRBJ2-2	-	CASSQDPPGAAGSSTGELFF	TGCGCCAGCAGCCAAGATCCACCGGGGGCAGCGGGGTCGAGCACCGGGGAGCTGTTTTTT
few	TRBV4-3	TRBJ2-1	TRBD1	CASSQRLTGVNLQYEQFF	TGCGCCAGCAGCCAGAGACTAACAGGGGTGAATTTGCAGTATGAGCAGTTCTTC
-	TRBV7-7	TRBJ2-1	TRBD1	CASSPDRGQYNEQFF	TGTGCCAGCAGCCCGGACAGGGGGCAATACAATGAGCAGTTCTTC
few	TRBV20-1	TRBJ2-7	-	CSARGSSSYEQYF	TGCAGTGCTAGAGGGAGTTCGTCCTACGAGCAGTACTTC
few	TRBV4-1	TRBJ2-2	TRBD2	CASRLAGYTGELFF	TGCGCCAGTCGGCTAGCGGGTTACACCGGGGAGCTGTTTTTT